This T cell receptor (beta chain) was sequenced in a study of blood T cell repertoires in COVID-19. The protocol was immunoSEQ multiplex PCR, while the TCRdb copy is restricted to in-frame clones and leaves out a portion. The table records a few hundred thousand clones, 88% of them present only once. V dropped 1 base and J dropped 10; count of bases not matched to a gene: 12. This CDR3 region has 16 residues. CDR1 is SGHNT and CDR2 is YENEEA in the germline V gene. Clinical histories supplied by participants themselves formed the basis of cohort assignment. The chain recombines TRBV11-3 with TRBJ2-1; TRBD1 matches at 8 bases. The TCR originated in a woman in her forties or fifties who had recovered from COVID-19. Specimen: PBMCs or T cells enriched from blood (not recorded which). CDR3 nucleotides: TGTGCCAGCAGCTTAGCTGGTCAGGGGGCGCTCACGGAGCAGTTCTTC. Its protein is CASSLAGQGALTEQFF.